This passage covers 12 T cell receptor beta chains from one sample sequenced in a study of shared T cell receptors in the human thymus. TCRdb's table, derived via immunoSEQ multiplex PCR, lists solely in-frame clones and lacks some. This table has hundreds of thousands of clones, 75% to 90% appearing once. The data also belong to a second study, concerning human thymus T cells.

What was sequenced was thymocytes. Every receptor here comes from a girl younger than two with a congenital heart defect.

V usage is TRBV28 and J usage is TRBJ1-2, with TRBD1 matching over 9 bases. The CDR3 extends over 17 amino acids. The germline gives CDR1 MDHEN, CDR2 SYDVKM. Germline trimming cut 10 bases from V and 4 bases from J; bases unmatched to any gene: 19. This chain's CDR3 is CATRLGTGKEGVYGYTF. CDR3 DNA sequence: TGTGCCACCAGACTAGGGACAGGGAAGGAAGGGGTCTATGGCTACACCTTC.

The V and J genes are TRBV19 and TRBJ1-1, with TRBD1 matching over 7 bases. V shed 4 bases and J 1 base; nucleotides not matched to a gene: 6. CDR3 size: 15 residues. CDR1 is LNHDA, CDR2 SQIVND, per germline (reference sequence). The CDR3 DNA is TGTGCCAGTAGTAAACAGGGGTGGCGGAACACTGAAGCTTTCTTT. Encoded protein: CASSKQGWRNTEAFF.

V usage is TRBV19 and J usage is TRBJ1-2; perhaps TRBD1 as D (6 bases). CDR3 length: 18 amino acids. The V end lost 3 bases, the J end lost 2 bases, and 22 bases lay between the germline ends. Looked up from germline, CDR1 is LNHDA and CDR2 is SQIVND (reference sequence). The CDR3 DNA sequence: TGTGCCAGTAGTATTGAGAAGGACAGCACCTCATTAAACTATGGCTACACCTTC. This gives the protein CASSIEKDSTSLNYGYTF. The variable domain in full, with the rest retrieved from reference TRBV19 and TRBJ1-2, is DGGITQSPKYLFRKEGQNVTLSCEQNLNHDAMYWYRQDPGQGLRLIYYSQIVNDFQKGDIAEGYSVSREKKESFPLTVTSAQKNPTAFYLCASSIEKDSTSLNYGYTFGSGTRLTVV.

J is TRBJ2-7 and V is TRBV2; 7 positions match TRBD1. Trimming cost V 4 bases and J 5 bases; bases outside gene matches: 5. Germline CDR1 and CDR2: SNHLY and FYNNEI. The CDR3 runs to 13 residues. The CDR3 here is CASSGWQGDEQYF. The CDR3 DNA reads TGTGCCAGCAGTGGTTGGCAGGGGGACGAGCAGTACTTC.

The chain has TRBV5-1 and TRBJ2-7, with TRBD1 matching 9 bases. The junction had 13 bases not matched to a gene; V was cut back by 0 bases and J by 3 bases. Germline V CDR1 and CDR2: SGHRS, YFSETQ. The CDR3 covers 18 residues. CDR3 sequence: CASSLAGQGFPLYYEQYF. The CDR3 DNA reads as TGCGCCAGCAGCTTGGCTGGACAGGGGTTCCCCTTGTACTACGAGCAGTACTTC.

The CDR3 region is CASSATGSEAFF. The CDR3 DNA follows: TGTGCCAGCAGCGCGACAGGGTCTGAAGCTTTCTTT. This chain links TRBV9 with TRBJ1-1; 7 nucleotides agree with TRBD1. The CDR3 runs to 12 residues. Looked up from germline, CDR1 is SGDLS and CDR2 is YYNGEE. J was trimmed by 6 bases and V by 3 bases; bases with no gene match: 2.

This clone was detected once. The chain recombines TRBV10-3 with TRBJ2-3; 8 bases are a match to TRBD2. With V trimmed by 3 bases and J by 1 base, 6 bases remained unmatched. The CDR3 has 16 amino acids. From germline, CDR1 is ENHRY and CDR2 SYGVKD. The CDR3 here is CAISDRAGVGTDTQYF. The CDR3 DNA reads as TGTGCCATCAGTGACAGAGCGGGGGTAGGCACAGATACGCAGTATTTT.

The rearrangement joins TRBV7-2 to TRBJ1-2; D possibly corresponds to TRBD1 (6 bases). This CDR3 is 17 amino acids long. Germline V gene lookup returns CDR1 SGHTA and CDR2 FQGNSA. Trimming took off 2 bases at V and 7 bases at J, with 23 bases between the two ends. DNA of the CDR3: TGTGCCAGCAGCTTACCCCCAGTGGGGGGGGCCTCGTCTGGCTACACCTTC. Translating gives CASSLPPVGGASSGYTF.

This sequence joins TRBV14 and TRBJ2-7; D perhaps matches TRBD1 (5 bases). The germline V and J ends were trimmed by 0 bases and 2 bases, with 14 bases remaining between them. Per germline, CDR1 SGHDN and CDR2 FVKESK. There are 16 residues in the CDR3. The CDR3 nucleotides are TGTGCCAGCAGCCAAGATATAGGAGTCAGGGCCTACGAGCAGTACTTC. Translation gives CASSQDIGVRAYEQYF.

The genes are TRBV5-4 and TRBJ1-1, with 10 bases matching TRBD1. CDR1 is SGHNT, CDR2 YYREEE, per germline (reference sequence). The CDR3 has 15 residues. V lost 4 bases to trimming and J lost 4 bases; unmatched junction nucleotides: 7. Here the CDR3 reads CASSRRDRGGTEAFF. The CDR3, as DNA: TGTGCCAGCAGCCGTCGGGACAGGGGAGGCACTGAAGCTTTCTTT. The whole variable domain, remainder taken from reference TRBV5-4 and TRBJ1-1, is ETGVTQSPTHLIKTRGQQVTLRCSSQSGHNTVSWYQQALGQGPQFIFQYYREEENGRGNFPPRFSGLQFPNYSSELNVNALELDDSALYLCASSRRDRGGTEAFFGQGTRLTVV.

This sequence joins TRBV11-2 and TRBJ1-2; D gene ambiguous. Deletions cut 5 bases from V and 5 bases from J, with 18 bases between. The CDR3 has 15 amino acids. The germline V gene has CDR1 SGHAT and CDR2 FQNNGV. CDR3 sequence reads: CASSPRRAGRYGYTF. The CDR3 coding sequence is TGTGCCAGCAGCCCGCGGCGGGCAGGTAGATATGGCTACACCTTC.

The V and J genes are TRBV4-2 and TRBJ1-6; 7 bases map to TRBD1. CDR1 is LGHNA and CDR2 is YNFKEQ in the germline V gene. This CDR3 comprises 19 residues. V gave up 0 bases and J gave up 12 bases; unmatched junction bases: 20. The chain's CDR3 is CASSQDRTKTRQGCIPLHF. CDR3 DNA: TGTGCCAGCAGCCAAGATCGAACCAAGACCAGACAGGGATGTATACCCCTCCACTTT.